This is a list of T cell receptor beta chains from one sample in a study of T cell repertoires in cytomegalovirus infection. TCRdb independently ran MiXCR on the reads; one entry per CDR3 protein. In the table there are tens of thousands of distinct CDR3 sequences, around half of which are singletons. No antigen has been identified for these receptors. The material was CD8+ T cells from cultured PBMCs, obtained from culture after CMV antigen stimulation. Receptors were obtained from a human donor in good health (CMV status not recorded). Some clones in this sample may be carry-over from other donors' samples. The CDR3 runs from the conserved cysteine through the conserved F or W. A D gene is named only where the DNA matches it firmly. Not all rows give a size; the values are once, few, many and, for expanded clones, a class.

D: .
size: few
length: 15
V: TRBV7-8
J: TRBJ1-3
CDR3: CASSSTGGLGGTIYF
DNA: TGTGCCAGCAGTTCCACCGGGGGGTTGGGGGGCACCATATATTTT

D: .
size: few
length: 15
V: TRBV12-3/TRBV12-4
J: TRBJ2-5
CDR3: CASSGRGAFQETQYF
DNA: TGTGCCAGCTCCGGCAGGGGGGCGTTCCAAGAGACCCAGTACTTC

D: TRBD2
size: many
length: 18
V: TRBV7-9
J: TRBJ2-1
CDR3: CASSSWTSGGPLGNEQFF
DNA: TGTGCCAGCAGCTCCTGGACTAGCGGGGGCCCCCTAGGAAATGAGCAGTTCTTC

D: .
size: few
length: 13
V: TRBV7-8
J: TRBJ2-5
CDR3: CASSLAIRETQYF
DNA: TGTGCCAGCAGCTTAGCGATTAGAGAGACCCAGTACTTC

D: TRBD2
size: .
length: 15
V: TRBV5-3
J: TRBJ2-7
CDR3: CASSLGTSGAYEQYF
DNA: TGTGCCAGCAGCTTGGGAACTAGCGGCGCCTACGAGCAGTACTTC

D: TRBD1
size: .
length: 17
V: TRBV12-3/TRBV12-4
J: TRBJ2-7
CDR3: CASSRGGTGQYPYEQYF
DNA: TGTGCCAGCAGTCGGGGCGGGACAGGCCAGTATCCTTACGAGCAGTACTTC

D: .
size: .
length: 16
V: TRBV4-1
J: TRBJ2-3
CDR3: CASSQGGPHGTDTQYF
DNA: TGCGCCAGCAGCCAAGGGGGACCACACGGCACAGATACGCAGTATTTT

D: .
size: few
length: 14
V: TRBV7-9
J: TRBJ1-4
CDR3: CASSAGAANEKLFF
DNA: TGTGCCAGCAGTGCAGGGGCGGCTAATGAAAAACTGTTTTTT

D: TRBD1
size: few
length: 16
V: TRBV5-1
J: TRBJ1-4
CDR3: CASSGRGLTTNEKLFF
DNA: TGCGCCAGCAGCGGCAGGGGGCTCACAACTAATGAAAAACTGTTTTTT

D: .
size: .
length: 14
V: TRBV5-4
J: TRBJ1-1
CDR3: CASSLGVVATEAFF
DNA: TGTGCCAGCAGCTTGGGGGTGGTCGCGACTGAAGCTTTCTTT

D: .
size: .
length: 14
V: TRBV19
J: TRBJ1-6
CDR3: CASRQGEGNSPLHF
DNA: TGTGCCAGTAGGCAGGGAGAAGGTAATTCACCCCTCCACTTT

D: TRBD1
size: few
length: 20
V: TRBV12-3/TRBV12-4
J: TRBJ1-2
CDR3: CACFSPDRGESYPYNYGYTF
DNA: TGTGCCTGCTTCTCACCGGACAGGGGCGAATCCTATCCCTATAACTATGGCTACACCTTC

D: .
size: .
length: 16
V: TRBV4-1
J: TRBJ2-7
CDR3: CASTPTPRAGSYEQYF
DNA: TGCGCCAGCACCCCTACCCCCCGGGCAGGGTCCTACGAGCAGTACTTC

D: .
size: .
length: 13
V: TRBV7-9
J: TRBJ1-1
CDR3: CASSLPPGTEAFF
DNA: TGTGCCAGCAGCTTACCCCCGGGCACTGAAGCTTTCTTT

D: .
size: .
length: 13
V: TRBV28
J: TRBJ2-5
CDR3: CASSELGAETQYF
DNA: TGTGCCAGCAGCGAATTGGGGGCAGAGACCCAGTACTTC

D: .
size: large
length: 12
V: TRBV11-3
J: TRBJ2-1
CDR3: CASSGWDNEQFF
DNA: TGTGCCAGCAGCGGATGGGACAATGAGCAGTTCTTC

D: TRBD1
size: .
length: 17
V: TRBV11-2
J: TRBJ1-2
CDR3: CASSLTSGTGSRYGYTF
DNA: TGTGCCAGCAGCTTAACCTCCGGGACAGGGAGCCGCTATGGCTACACCTTC

D: TRBD2
size: .
length: 16
V: TRBV5-3
J: TRBJ2-1
CDR3: CASGLRLLAGYNEQFF
DNA: TGTGCCAGCGGGCTTAGGTTGCTAGCGGGGTACAATGAGCAGTTCTTC

D: TRBD1
size: .
length: 12
V: TRBV11-2
J: TRBJ2-7
CDR3: CASRLDRGGQYF
DNA: TGTGCCAGCAGGCTTGACAGGGGCGGGCAGTACTTC

D: .
size: .
length: 16
V: TRBV5-4
J: TRBJ2-1
CDR3: CASSLLGGVLYNEQFF
DNA: TGTGCCAGCAGCCTCCTCGGCGGGGTGCTCTACAATGAGCAGTTCTTC

D: .
size: .
length: 17
V: TRBV12-3/TRBV12-4
J: TRBJ2-4
CDR3: CASSSGELALAKNIQYF
DNA: TGTGCCAGCAGTTCGGGGGAGCTAGCCCTAGCCAAAAACATTCAGTACTTC

D: TRBD1
size: many
length: 12
V: TRBV7-8
J: TRBJ2-7
CDR3: CASSLDRDEQYF
DNA: TGTGCCAGCAGCTTGGACAGGGACGAGCAGTACTTC

D: .
size: few
length: 15
V: TRBV12-3/TRBV12-4
J: TRBJ2-5
CDR3: CASSFTGGLQETQYF
DNA: TGTGCCAGCAGTTTCACTGGGGGCTTACAAGAGACCCAGTACTTC